This entry concerns a single TCR beta chain. Its specificity is unknown. This CDR3 has 13 amino acids. Germline V gene data show CDR1 as LNHDA and CDR2 as SQIVND (reference sequence). The authors made the TRB cDNA libraries by 5' RACE using UMI labels. No DNA is given; TCRdb re-called the 5' RACE reads and lists each CDR3 protein once. Its listing shows 130,000 to 150,000 distinct CDR3 sequences. The data derive from a study of CXCR3-negative and CXCR3-positive naive CD8 T cells. Triplicate approximately 280,000-cell sorts were made of each CD8+ T cell subset. Study-wide points: Most assays were run on fresh PBMCs (CXCR3 expression partially decreased after cryopreservation). Naive CXCR3-positive and CXCR3-negative cells shared similar TRBV-TRBJ usage, unlike memory cells. In CXCR3-positive naive cells, the TRB CDR3s were more hydrophobic than in CXCR3-negative naive cells.

The specimen sequenced was naive CXCR3+ CD8+ T cells from blood. Subset indicated: CD45RO-CCR7+CD27+CD95- naive CD8+ T cells expressing CXCR3 (TNR3+). This sequence was found in a human donor in good health. Some clones in this sample may be carry-over from other donors' samples. J is TRBJ1-5 and V is TRBV19. The CDR3 spells CASSIGAGQPQHF.